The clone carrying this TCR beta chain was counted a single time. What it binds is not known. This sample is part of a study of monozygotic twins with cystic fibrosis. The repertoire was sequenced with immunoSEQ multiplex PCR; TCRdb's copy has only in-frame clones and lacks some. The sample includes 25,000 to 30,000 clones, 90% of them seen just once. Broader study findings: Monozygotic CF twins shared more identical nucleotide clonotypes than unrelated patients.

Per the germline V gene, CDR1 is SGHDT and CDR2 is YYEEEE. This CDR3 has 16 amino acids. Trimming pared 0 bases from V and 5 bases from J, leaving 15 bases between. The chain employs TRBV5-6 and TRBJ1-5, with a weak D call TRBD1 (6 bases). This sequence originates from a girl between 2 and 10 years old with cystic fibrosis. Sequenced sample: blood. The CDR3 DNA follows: TGTGCCAGCAGCTTGGCAACCAGGTCAGGGGATCAGCCCCAGCATTTT. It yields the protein CASSLATRSGDQPQHF.